This TCR beta chain was sequenced in a study of blood T cell repertoires in COVID-19 (dated by TCRdb to the early 2020s). About the full investigation: The collaborator samples originated in the United States, Italy and Spain and spanned the acute and convalescent phases of COVID-19. Where available, HLA class I and class II types were obtained from metadata supplied by the sample provider rather than from assay-based typing. The dataset comprised deeply sampled blood TCRbeta repertoires from subjects exposed to, actively infected with, or recovered from COVID-19. A freely available public database, intended as a resource for researchers studying the immune response to SARS-CoV-2, is where the repertoires were released. The prospective study material was composed of cDNA or gDNA derived from T cells, B-cell-depleted T cells, or PBMCs. The samples were drawn from two sources: the first 160 participants of the ongoing ImmuneRACE study, and 1,000 to 1,500 subjects contributed by 6 global collaborators. Sample metadata almost always included a de-identified subject ID, COVID-19 status, age in years and sex. Paper-wide results and their limitations: Clinical and demographic metadata were provided uncurated, with the amount varying by source and participant.

Collaborating institutions collected whole blood in K2EDTA tubes following their own protocols. Collaborator samples were shipped for TCRbeta analysis as frozen whole blood, isolated PBMCs, or DNA extracted from either sample type. TCRbeta CDR3 regions were amplified from genomic DNA using the immunoSEQ Assay, a bias-controlled multiplex PCR. On the authors' methods: Nucleated cell counts per sample were estimated from amplification of reference gene primers within the assay. To quantify the absolute abundance of each unique TCRbeta CDR3 rearrangement, sequence reads were collapsed and filtered. For each sample, productive Simpson clonality was calculated by taking the square root of Simpson's diversity index across productive rearrangements. The clones in this table, taken by TCRdb from immuneACCESS, are in-frame only. Not every clone is retained; where verified, under half of the shortfall comes from an unresolved V gene, and the cause of the rest is unknown. V, J and clone size are those of that table, while D and trimming were read from the DNA. For this sample the table gives a few hundred thousand clones, of which roughly 88% were detected only once. Together, the top ten hold about 9.7% of the sample.

CDR1 and CDR2 are drawn from the germline V gene: SGHTA, FQGTGA. The CDR3 holds 13 amino acids from the cysteine to the phenylalanine. Only the CDR3 DNA stays, 39 bases, in frame from base 1. Trimming removed 8 bases from V and 7 bases from J, leaving 15 bases between the germline ends. A few counts support this clone. What this receptor recognizes is not known. No clone much larger than this one lies a single base away; base qualities are absent. This receptor was obtained from a man aged 45 to 65 with active or convalescent COVID-19. Sequencing used peripheral blood. The chain is assembled from TRBV7-3 and TRBJ2-1, with the D gene too uncertain to name. The DNA reads as follows: TGTGCCAGCGCCTTCGAGAGTTGGAATGAGCAGTTCTTC. This codes for CASAFESWNEQFF.